These T cell receptor beta chains were read from a single sample in a study of blood T cell repertoires in COVID-19. The table came from immunoSEQ multiplex PCR; TCRdb's copy has only in-frame clones and leaves some out. This table holds tens of thousands of clones, 80% to 95% found once. Sequenced material: peripheral blood. The receptors come from a man aged 55-75 years with acute or convalescent COVID-19. Both conserved end residues are part of each CDR3. The order of the fields is V gene, J gene, clone size, D gene, CDR3 DNA, CDR3 protein. A D gene is named only where the DNA matches it firmly. Some rows have no size entry. The others give once, few or many, or a class for an expanded clone.

TRBV11-3	TRBJ1-3	NA	NA	TGTGCCAGCAGCTTAGAATACGGCGGCTTCTCTGGAAACACCATATATTTT	CASSLEYGGFSGNTIYF
TRBV6-5	TRBJ1-6	NA	NA	TGTGCCAGCTCGGAGTCCTATAATTCACCCCTCCACTTT	CASSESYNSPLHF
TRBV6-5	TRBJ1-2	NA	TRBD1	TGTGCCAGCATTCCTGACAGGGGCAGGAACTATGGCTACACCTTC	CASIPDRGRNYGYTF
TRBV6-5	TRBJ2-7	NA	TRBD1	TGTGCCAGCAGTTACCGGGGCCGGGACAGGGGCGGTCAGTACTTC	CASSYRGRDRGGQYF
TRBV2	TRBJ1-6	NA	NA	TGTGCCAGCGAAGGGGACTTCTATAATTCACCCCTCCACTTT	CASEGDFYNSPLHF
TRBV7-3	TRBJ1-4	NA	TRBD1	TGTGCCAGCAGCTCCGCCTACCGACAGGGTACTGATGATGAAAAACTGTTTTTT	CASSSAYRQGTDDEKLFF
TRBV7-6	TRBJ2-2	NA	TRBD2	TGTGCCAGCAGCTTCGCCGTAACTAGCGGCTCGCAGACCGGGGAGCTGTTTTTT	CASSFAVTSGSQTGELFF
TRBV19	TRBJ1-5	NA	NA	TGTGCCAGTAGTAGGGCACCCAACAATCAGCCCCAGCATTTT	CASSRAPNNQPQHF
TRBV28	TRBJ1-5	NA	NA	TGTGCCAGCAGTAGTTTTGGACACCAGTATAGCAATCAGCCCCAGCATTTT	CASSSFGHQYSNQPQHF
TRBV5-4	TRBJ1-6	NA	NA	TGTGCCAGCAGCTTTACCACGGGTCCACCCCTCCACTTT	CASSFTTGPPLHF
TRBV27	TRBJ2-7	NA	TRBD1	TGTGCCAGCAGTTTAGGAGGACAGGAAACCTACGAGCAGTACTTC	CASSLGGQETYEQYF
TRBV5-1	TRBJ1-1	NA	NA	TGCGCCAGCAGCTTCGACCCGGACATGATGAACACTGAAGCTTTCTTT	CASSFDPDMMNTEAFF
TRBV27	TRBJ2-1	NA	TRBD2	TGTGCCAGCAGTTTCGGCGGGAGACGAGATGAGCAGTTCTTC	CASSFGGRRDEQFF
TRBV6-4	TRBJ1-1	NA	TRBD1	TGTGCCAACCAGATTCAGGGGGCAGTTGAAGCTTTCTTT	CANQIQGAVEAFF
TRBV28	TRBJ1-2	NA	NA	TGTGCCAGCAGTTTAGGGGCACAGTTTAACTATGGCTACACCTTC	CASSLGAQFNYGYTF
TRBV6-5	TRBJ2-1	NA	NA	TGTGCTTCAGGGGGGTTTTACAATGAGCAGTTCTTC	CASGGFYNEQFF
TRBV11-3	TRBJ2-5	once	TRBD1	TGTGCCAGCAGCCCCGGGACAGCCTTCTCGATGGCCCAGTACTTC	CASSPGTAFSMAQYF
TRBV6-2/TRBV6-3	TRBJ2-1	NA	TRBD2	TGTGCCAGCAGCTTAGCGGGAGAAGTACGCAATGAGCAGTTCTTC	CASSLAGEVRNEQFF
TRBV7-2	TRBJ1-1	NA	NA	TGTGCCAGCAGCTTGAACAGGAACACTGAAGCTTTCTTT	CASSLNRNTEAFF
TRBV7-2	TRBJ2-7	NA	TRBD2	TGTGCCAGCAGCTTAGCGTTGACTAGCGGGAGCTCCTACGAGCAGTACTTC	CASSLALTSGSSYEQYF
TRBV5-4	TRBJ1-2	NA	NA	TGTGCCAGCAGCCCACTGGGAGAGCCTTATGGCTACACCTTC	CASSPLGEPYGYTF
TRBV18	TRBJ2-5	NA	TRBD1	TGTGCCAGCTCACCACGACAGGGTAACCAAGAGACCCAGTACTTC	CASSPRQGNQETQYF
TRBV24-1	TRBJ2-3	NA	NA	TGTGCCCAGCCGGGGGGCCAGGGAGATACGCAGTATTTT	CAQPGGQGDTQYF
TRBV6-5	TRBJ2-1	NA	TRBD2	TGTGCCAGCAGTCGCGGGACTAGCGGGAGGAATGAGCAGTTCTTC	CASSRGTSGRNEQFF
TRBV5-1	TRBJ1-1	NA	NA	TGCGCCAGCAGCTTGGCCTCTTCTTTCGAGTCAGGGCAGAACACTGAAGCTTTCTTT	CASSLASSFESGQNTEAFF
TRBV14	TRBJ1-2	NA	TRBD1	TGTGCCAGCAGCCCCGGGACAGGGAACTATGGCTACACCTTC	CASSPGTGNYGYTF
TRBV5-6	TRBJ1-6	NA	TRBD1	TGTGCCAGCAGCTTGGTCCGGGACAGCAGTTCACCCCTCCACTTT	CASSLVRDSSSPLHF
TRBV19	TRBJ1-1	few	NA	TGTGCCAGTAGTACCGGTTACACTGAAGCTTTCTTT	CASSTGYTEAFF
TRBV5-1	TRBJ2-1	NA	NA	TGCGCCAGCAGCCTGGGGGCGAGCTCCTACAATGAGCAGTTCTTC	CASSLGASSYNEQFF
TRBV2	TRBJ1-5	NA	NA	TGTGCCAGCAGGGGGGCTACCAATAGCAATCAGCCCCAGCATTTT	CASRGATNSNQPQHF
TRBV27	TRBJ2-1	NA	TRBD2	TGTGCCAGCAGTTTTCTTAGCGGGAGAAATAACAACAATGAGCAGTTCTTC	CASSFLSGRNNNNEQFF
TRBV24-1	TRBJ1-5	NA	NA	TGTGCCACCAGTGATTCGGAGACAGGCTCTCAGCCCCAGCATTTT	CATSDSETGSQPQHF
TRBV11-1	TRBJ2-2	NA	NA	TGTGCCAGCAGCTTCTTCACCGGGGAGCTGTTTTTT	CASSFFTGELFF
TRBV28	TRBJ2-1	NA	TRBD2	TGTGCCAGCAGTAACACCGGACCGCGGGAGAAAGGATACAATGAGCAGTTCTTC	CASSNTGPREKGYNEQFF
TRBV5-8	TRBJ2-5	NA	NA	TGTGCCAGCAGCAAGGAGAATTTCCAAGAGACCCAGTACTTC	CASSKENFQETQYF
TRBV3-1/TRBV3-2	TRBJ2-1	NA	NA	TGTGCCAGCAGCCTGATTATGGGAGAGGTTGAGCAGTTCTTC	CASSLIMGEVEQFF
TRBV9	TRBJ2-2	NA	TRBD2	TGTGCCAGCAGCGTAGGAGTAGCGGGAGGGACCACCGGGGAGCTGTTTTTT	CASSVGVAGGTTGELFF
TRBV6-6	TRBJ2-2	NA	TRBD2	TGTGCCAGCAGCTTGGGACTACCTTACACCGGGGAGCTGTTTTTT	CASSLGLPYTGELFF
TRBV9	TRBJ2-3	NA	NA	TGTGCCAGCAGCGTAGGGGCAGGGTCGAGGACAGATACGCAGTATTTT	CASSVGAGSRTDTQYF
TRBV27	TRBJ1-1	NA	TRBD1	TGTGCCAGCAGTACACAGGGGGCCACTGAAGCTTTCTTT	CASSTQGATEAFF
TRBV28	TRBJ1-1	NA	NA	TGTGCCAGTTTTTTCATGGGCAACACTGAAGCTTTCTTT	CASFFMGNTEAFF
TRBV13	TRBJ2-7	NA	NA	TGTGCCAGCAGCCTCCCTAGTCCGCCCTACGAGCAGTACTTC	CASSLPSPPYEQYF
TRBV4-1	TRBJ1-5	NA	NA	TGCGCCAGCAGCCAAGGAGCCAATCAGCCCCAGCATTTT	CASSQGANQPQHF
TRBV4-2	TRBJ2-3	NA	TRBD2	TGTGCCAGCAGCCAAGAGCGGGGAGGGTCGGATACGCAGTATTTT	CASSQERGGSDTQYF
TRBV29-1	TRBJ2-6	NA	NA	TGCAGCGTTGATGGCGAGGACTCTGGGGCCAACGTCCTGACTTTC	CSVDGEDSGANVLTF
TRBV7-9	TRBJ1-1	once	TRBD1	TGTGCCAGCAGCTTAGAAGTGGGGACAGGGAAAGCTTTCTTT	CASSLEVGTGKAFF
TRBV30	TRBJ2-7	NA	TRBD2	TGTGCCTGGAGCCCCGGACTAGCCCACGAGCAGTACTTC	CAWSPGLAHEQYF
TRBV6-2/TRBV6-3	TRBJ2-2	NA	NA	TGTGCCAGCAGTTACTTCCGGGGTGCGAACACCGGGGAGCTGTTTTTT	CASSYFRGANTGELFF
TRBV6-1	TRBJ2-2	NA	NA	TGTGCCAGCAGTGAACTCCAGGGGAGAAGGACCACCGGGGAGCTGTTTTTT	CASSELQGRRTTGELFF
TRBV7-3	TRBJ2-1	once	NA	TGTGCCAGCAGCTCGGTGGGACCAGGGGTAAGAAATGAGCAGTTCTTC	CASSSVGPGVRNEQFF
TRBV9	TRBJ2-7	NA	NA	TGTGCCAGCAGCCTCCCCGGGGTGGGCGAGCAGTACTTC	CASSLPGVGEQYF
TRBV29-1	TRBJ1-6	NA	NA	TGCAGCGTTGGTGACAGCTATAATTCACCCCTCCACTTT	CSVGDSYNSPLHF
TRBV6-2/TRBV6-3	TRBJ1-1	NA	NA	TGTGCCAGCAGTTCCCACGCCTCCCGGGACACTGAAGCTTTCTTT	CASSSHASRDTEAFF
TRBV24-1	TRBJ2-1	NA	TRBD2	TGTGCCACCAGTGATTCGCTAGCGGGAGCTCTGGCCGAGCAGTTCTTC	CATSDSLAGALAEQFF
TRBV5-1	TRBJ1-4	NA	TRBD1	TGCGCCAGCAGCTCTATGACAGGGACTAATGAAAAACTGTTTTTT	CASSSMTGTNEKLFF
TRBV6-5	TRBJ2-7	NA	TRBD2	TGTGCCAGCAGTCCTCTAGCGGCGTCCTACGAGCAGTACTTC	CASSPLAASYEQYF
TRBV2	TRBJ1-4	NA	NA	TGTGCCAGCAGTGAAGAACAGGGTTGGGAAAAACTGTTTTTT	CASSEEQGWEKLFF
TRBV19	TRBJ1-2	NA	TRBD1	TGTGCCAGTAGCTTGGGACAGGGCTCTGCCCCCGGCTACACCTTC	CASSLGQGSAPGYTF
TRBV2	TRBJ2-7	NA	TRBD1	TGTGCCAGCAAGGGGGACAGGGGGCCCGACGAGCAGTACTTC	CASKGDRGPDEQYF